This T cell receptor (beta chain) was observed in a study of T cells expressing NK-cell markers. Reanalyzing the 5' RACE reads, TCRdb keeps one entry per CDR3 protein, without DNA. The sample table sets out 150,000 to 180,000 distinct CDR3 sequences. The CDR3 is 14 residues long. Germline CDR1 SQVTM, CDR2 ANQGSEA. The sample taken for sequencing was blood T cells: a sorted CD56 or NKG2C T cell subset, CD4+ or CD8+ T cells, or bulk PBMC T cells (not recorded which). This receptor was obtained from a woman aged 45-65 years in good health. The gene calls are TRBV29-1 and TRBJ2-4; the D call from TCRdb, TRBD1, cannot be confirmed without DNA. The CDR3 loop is CSVDRDLAKNIQYF.